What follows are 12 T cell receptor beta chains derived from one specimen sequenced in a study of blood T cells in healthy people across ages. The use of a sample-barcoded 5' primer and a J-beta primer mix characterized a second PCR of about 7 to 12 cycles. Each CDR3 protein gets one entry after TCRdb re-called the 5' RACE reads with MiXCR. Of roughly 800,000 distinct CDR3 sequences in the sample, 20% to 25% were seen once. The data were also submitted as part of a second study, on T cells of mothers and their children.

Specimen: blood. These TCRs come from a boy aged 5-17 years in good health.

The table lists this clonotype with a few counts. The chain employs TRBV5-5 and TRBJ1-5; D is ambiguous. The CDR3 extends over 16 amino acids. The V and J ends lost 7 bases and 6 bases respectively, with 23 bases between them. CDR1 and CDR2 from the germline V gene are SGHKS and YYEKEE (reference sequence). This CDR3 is CASGDDDPTLAQPQHF. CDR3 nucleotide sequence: TGTGCCAGCGGTGATGATGACCCTACGCTCGCTCAGCCCCAGCATTTT. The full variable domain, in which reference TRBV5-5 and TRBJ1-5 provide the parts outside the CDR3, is DAGVTQSPTHLIKTRGQQVTLRCSPISGHKSVSWYQQVLGQGPQFIFQYYEKEERGRGNFPDRFSARQFPNYSSELNVNALLLGDSALYLCASGDDDPTLAQPQHFGDGTRLSIL.

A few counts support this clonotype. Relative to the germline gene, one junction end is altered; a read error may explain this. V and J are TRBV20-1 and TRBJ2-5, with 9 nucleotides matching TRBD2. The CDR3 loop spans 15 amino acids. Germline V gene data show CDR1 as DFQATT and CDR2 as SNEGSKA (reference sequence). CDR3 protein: CSARDVTSGQETHYF. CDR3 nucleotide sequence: TGCAGTGCTAGAGACGTGACTAGCGGACAAGAGACCCATTACTTC.

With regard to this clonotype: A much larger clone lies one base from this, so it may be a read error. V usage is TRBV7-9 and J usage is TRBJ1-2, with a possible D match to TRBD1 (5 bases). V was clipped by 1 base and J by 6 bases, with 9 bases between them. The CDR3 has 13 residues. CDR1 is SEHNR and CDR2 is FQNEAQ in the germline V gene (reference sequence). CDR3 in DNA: TGTGCCAGCAGCTTAGATCTAGGGGATGGCTACACCTTC. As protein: CASSLDLGDGYTF.

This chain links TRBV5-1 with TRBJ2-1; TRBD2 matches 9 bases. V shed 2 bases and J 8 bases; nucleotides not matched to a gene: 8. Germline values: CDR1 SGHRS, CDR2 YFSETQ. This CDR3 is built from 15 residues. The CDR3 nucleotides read TGCGCCAGCAGCTTCTTAGCGGGGGAAACAGATGAGCAGTTCTTC. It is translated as CASSFLAGETDEQFF.

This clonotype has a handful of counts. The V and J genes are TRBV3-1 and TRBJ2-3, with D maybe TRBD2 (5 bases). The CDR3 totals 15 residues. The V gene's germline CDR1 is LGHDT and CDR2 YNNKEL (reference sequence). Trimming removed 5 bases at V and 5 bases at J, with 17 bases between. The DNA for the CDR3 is TGTGCCAGCAGCGAGATCAGCGGTCCAAGAGATACGCAGTATTTT. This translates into CASSEISGPRDTQYF.

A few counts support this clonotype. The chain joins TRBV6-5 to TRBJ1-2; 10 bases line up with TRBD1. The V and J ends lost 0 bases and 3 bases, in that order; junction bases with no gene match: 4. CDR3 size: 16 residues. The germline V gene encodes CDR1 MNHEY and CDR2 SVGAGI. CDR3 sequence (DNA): TGTGCCAGCAGTTACTCGCCGGGACAGGGGTACTATGGCTACACCTTC. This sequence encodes CASSYSPGQGYYGYTF.

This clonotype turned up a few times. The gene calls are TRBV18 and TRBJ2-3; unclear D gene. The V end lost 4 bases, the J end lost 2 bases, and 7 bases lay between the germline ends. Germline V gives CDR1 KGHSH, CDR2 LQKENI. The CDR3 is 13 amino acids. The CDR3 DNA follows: TGTGCCAGCTCACGGACGGACACAGATACGCAGTATTTT. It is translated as CASSRTDTDTQYF.

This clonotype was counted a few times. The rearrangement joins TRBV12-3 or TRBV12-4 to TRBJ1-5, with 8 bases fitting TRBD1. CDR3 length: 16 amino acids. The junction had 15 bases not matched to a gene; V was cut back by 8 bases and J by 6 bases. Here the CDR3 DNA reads TGTGCCAGCGGGTTACTATGGGACAGGTGGGGTCAGCCCCAGCATTTT. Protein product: CASGLLWDRWGQPQHF.

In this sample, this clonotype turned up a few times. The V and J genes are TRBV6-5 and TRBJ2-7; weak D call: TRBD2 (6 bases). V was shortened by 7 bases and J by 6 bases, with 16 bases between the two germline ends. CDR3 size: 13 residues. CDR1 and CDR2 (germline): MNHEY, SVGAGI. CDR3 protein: CASTRDLAGEQYF. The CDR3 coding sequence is TGTGCCAGCACTAGGGACTTGGCCGGCGAGCAGTACTTC.

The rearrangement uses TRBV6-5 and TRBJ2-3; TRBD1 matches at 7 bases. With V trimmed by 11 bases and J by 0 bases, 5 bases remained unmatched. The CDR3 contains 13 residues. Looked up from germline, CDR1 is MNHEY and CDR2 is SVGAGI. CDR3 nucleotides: TGTGCCGCACGGGACAGTAGCACAGATACGCAGTATTTT. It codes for CAARDSSTDTQYF.

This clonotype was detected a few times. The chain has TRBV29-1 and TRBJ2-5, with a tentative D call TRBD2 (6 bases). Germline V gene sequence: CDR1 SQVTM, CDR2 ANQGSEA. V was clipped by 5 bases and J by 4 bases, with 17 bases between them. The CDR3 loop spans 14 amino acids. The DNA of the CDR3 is TGCAGCGTTCGTTCATCCGGGACTCCAGAGACCCAGTACTTC. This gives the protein CSVRSSGTPETQYF.

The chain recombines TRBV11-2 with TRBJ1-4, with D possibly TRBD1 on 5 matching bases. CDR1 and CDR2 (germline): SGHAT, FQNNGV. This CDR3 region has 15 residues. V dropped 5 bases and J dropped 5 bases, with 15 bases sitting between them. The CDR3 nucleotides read TGTGCCAGCAGCGAAGGGACCTCTTCGAATGAAAAACTGTTTTTT. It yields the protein CASSEGTSSNEKLFF.